This T cell receptor beta chain is from a study of shared clonotypes between healthy human individuals. As for the study in general: Each donor had three CD4 naive, three CD4 memory, two CD8 naive and one CD8 memory plate. Study outcomes and limitations: Naive CD4 clonotypes were shared across a handful of donors at about 5.3%. Incompleteness in sorted-subset sequencing, despite large depth, was shown by rarefaction.

In regard to this clone: Its antigen is as yet unknown.

Sequencing used immunoSEQ multiplex PCR; TCRdb keeps in-frame clones, though not all of them. The sample includes under 1,100,000 clones, under 80% of them seen just once. Trimming shortened V by 4 bases and J by 7 bases, and 20 bases separated the two germline ends. The CDR3 has 15 residues. In germline, CDR1 is SGHNT, CDR2 YYREEE (reference sequence). The sequence was obtained from a young man in good health. The V and J genes are TRBV5-4 and TRBJ1-2; tentatively, D is TRBD1 (6 bases). The sample comprised memory CD4+ T cells sorted from blood. Subset given: CD45RA-negative fraction. The CDR3 bases are TGTGCCAGCAGCACAGCGACAGGAGTGATGGGTGGCTACACCTTC. This translates into CASSTATGVMGGYTF.